This T cell receptor beta chain was captured by sequencing in a study of T-cell memory formation after mild COVID-19. Whole-study findings and limits: Contracting clones from day 15 to 85 had balanced CD4/CD8; later expanders favoured CD4+. CD4+ contracting clones lay mainly in CM and EM, CD8+ ones in EMRA. Some clones that responded were present in memory (sampled pre-infection), which suggests cross-reactive memory joined.

Trimming took off 5 bases at V and 1 base at J, with 2 bases between the two ends. CDR1 is KGHSH, CDR2 LQKENI, per germline. The CDR3 contains 11 residues. Via MiXCR, TCRdb re-called the 5' RACE reads, giving one row per CDR3 protein. The sample records under 250,000 distinct CDR3 sequences, about 10% being singletons. This clonotype was detected ten times or more. Its antigen is still unknown. Specimen: PBMCs or a T cell subset sorted from them (not recorded which). The chain links TRBV18 to TRBJ2-5; no reliable D call. The receptor was derived from a man aged 18 to 35 who had mild COVID-19 (a few samples of this study predate the infection). Cell type and time point are not known. The chain's CDR3 is CASSGQETQYF. CDR3 bases: TGTGCCAGCTCAGGCCAAGAGACCCAGTACTTC.